The 22 T cell receptor beta chains given below trace back to one sample, sequenced in a study of regulatory T cells in long-lasting Graves disease. Described time point: persistent/refractory GD, antithyroid drugs over 5 years with positive TRAb. There was RNA extracted from PBMCs, and the TCR library was made from it. Both iRepertoire HTBI primers and Arm-PCR of CDR3 regions were used to build the TCR beta libraries. TCRdb processed the multiplex PCR reads anew with MiXCR; each CDR3 protein has one entry. Seen here are 400,000 to 500,000 distinct CDR3 sequences, roughly a fifth observed once, and the top ten hold roughly 7%. Sequences were derived from peripheral blood mononuclear cells (PBMCs), sampled when the disease was refractory, from a patient treated with antithyroid drugs. Receptors originate from a female donor with Graves disease.

This clonotype was detected ten times or more. J is TRBJ2-7 and V is TRBV28; D is possibly TRBD1 or TRBD2 (6 bases each). The germline V and J ends were trimmed by 3 bases and 3 bases, with 12 bases remaining between them. The CDR3 is made up of 14 amino acids. The V gene's germline CDR1 is MDHEN and CDR2 SYDVKM. The CDR3 loop reads CASSFTEGGYEQYF. Here the CDR3 DNA reads TGTGCCAGCAGTTTCACGGAGGGGGGCTACGAGCAGTACTTC.

V and J are TRBV12-3 or TRBV12-4 and TRBJ2-7, with D hard to call. This CDR3 comprises 15 residues. V was trimmed by 3 bases and J by 0 bases, leaving 12 bases between them. The CDR3 coding sequence is TGTGCCAGCAGTTTGGGCCCATTAAGCTCCTACGAGCAGTACTTC. As protein: CASSLGPLSSYEQYF.

The table lists this clonotype with many counts. The J gene is TRBJ2-7, the V gene TRBV28, with 7 bases aligning to TRBD1. With 5 bases clipped from V and 0 bases from J, the junction kept 13 bases outside the gene matches. The germline CDR1 and CDR2 sequences are MDHEN and SYDVKM. The CDR3 runs to 17 residues. The CDR3 protein is CASSLPGTATFSYEQYF. Here the CDR3 DNA reads TGTGCCAGCAGTCTCCCCGGGACAGCTACCTTCTCCTACGAGCAGTACTTC. Full variable domain (remainder filled in from reference TRBV28 and TRBJ2-7): DVKVTQSSRYLVKRTGEKVFLECVQDMDHENMFWYRQDPGLGLRLIYFSYDVKMKEKGDIPEGYSVSREKKERFSLILESASTNQTSMYLCASSLPGTATFSYEQYFGPGTRLTVT.

The sample holds many counts of this clonotype. The chain is built from TRBV6-9 and TRBJ1-1; maybe TRBD1 (5 bases). Germline CDR1 and CDR2: MNHGY and SVAAGI. The CDR3 consists of 16 residues. V lost 2 bases to trimming and J lost 1 base, with 14 bases between them. CDR3 in DNA: TGTGCCAGCAGTTATAACCCCCAGGGTGGGAACACTGAAGCTTTCTTT. It translates to CASSYNPQGGNTEAFF.

About this clonotype itself: Germline and junction disagree at one end, which may indicate a read error. This chain joins TRBV15 and TRBJ1-2; D unresolved. The CDR3 is 13 residues long. Germline V gene data show CDR1 as LNHNV and CDR2 as YYDKDF (reference sequence). Written as DNA, the CDR3 is TGTGCCGCCAGCAGAGATTGGCGGAATGGCTACACCTTC. Its protein product is CAASRDWRNGYTF.

The chain uses TRBV7-9 and TRBJ2-5, with a possible D match to TRBD1 (6 bases). V dropped 5 bases and J dropped 5 bases, with 15 bases sitting between them. Per the germline V gene, CDR1 is SEHNR and CDR2 is FQNEAQ (reference sequence). The CDR3 sequence is 14 residues long. The CDR3 DNA reads as TGTGCCAGCAGCCAGTGGGGGCCCCAGGAGACCCAGTACTTC. Translation gives CASSQWGPQETQYF.

This chain uses TRBV24-1 with TRBJ2-3; TRBD1 or TRBD2 may be the D gene (5 bases each). V lost 1 base and J lost 8, with 24 bases in between. Germline CDR1 is KGHDR and CDR2 is SFDVKD. The CDR3 has 18 amino acids. The CDR3 region is CATSDFVATAKGRATQYF. The CDR3, as DNA: TGTGCCACCAGTGATTTCGTGGCTACCGCTAAGGGACGGGCTACGCAGTATTTT.

This clonotype showed up many times. The chain's CDR3 is CASSLLYSPAMNTEAFF. CDR3 DNA: TGTGCCAGCAGTTTATTATATAGTCCGGCAATGAACACTGAAGCTTTCTTT. J is TRBJ1-1 and V is TRBV28, with D unresolved. CDR3 size: 17 residues. Germline V CDR1 and CDR2: MDHEN, SYDVKM. Trimming removed 1 base at V and 0 bases at J, with 15 bases between.

This clonotype was seen more than once but under ten times. The V and J genes are TRBV30 and TRBJ2-7; D uncertain. Trimming shortened V by 3 bases and J by 6 bases, and 15 bases separated the two germline ends. The CDR3 contains 13 residues. CDR1 and CDR2 (germline): GTSNPN, SVGIG (reference sequence). In DNA, the CDR3 is TGTGCCTGGAGCCAGGACGCTGACCTCGAGCAGTACTTC. Its translation: CAWSQDADLEQYF. The whole variable domain, filled in from reference TRBV30 and TRBJ2-7, reads SQTIHQWPATLVQPVGSPLSLECTVEGTSNPNLYWYRQAAGRGLQLLFYSVGIGQISSEVPQNLSASRPQDRQFILSSKKLLLSDSGFYLCAWSQDADLEQYFGPGTRLTVT.

Comment on this clonotype: This may be a read error: a much more frequent sequence differs by one nucleotide. The chain recombines TRBV12-3 or TRBV12-4 with TRBJ1-4; maybe TRBD1 (5 bases). The CDR3 consists of 14 residues. The CDR3 is CASSSDTTDEKLFF. Here the CDR3 DNA reads TGTGCCAGCAGTTCGGACACAACTGATGAAAAACTGTTTTTT.

V is TRBV7-9 and J is TRBJ1-2, with a tentative D call TRBD1 (6 bases). The V end lost 5 bases, the J end lost 8 bases, and 24 bases lay between the germline ends. CDR1 SEHNR and CDR2 FQNEAQ come from the germline V gene (reference sequence). CDR3 size: 16 residues. The CDR3, as DNA: TGTGCCAGCAGCCGAGAGGACAGCTTCTCACCAGGGGGCTACACCTTC. It encodes CASSREDSFSPGGYTF.

This clonotype occurred many times. The gene calls are TRBV6-5 and TRBJ2-7; the D is unclear. CDR1 is MNHEY, CDR2 SVGAGI, per germline. The CDR3 runs 15 residues. V was shortened by 0 bases and J by 2 bases, with 11 bases between the two germline ends. CDR3 sequence: CASSYSGIDTYEQYF. CDR3 bases: TGTGCCAGCAGTTACTCAGGGATTGATACCTACGAGCAGTACTTC.

In this sample, this clonotype turned up many times. The V gene is TRBV20-1, the J gene TRBJ2-5; 11 bases line up with TRBD2. CDR3 length: 15 amino acids. The germline V gene encodes CDR1 DFQATT and CDR2 SNEGSKA (reference sequence). With 7 bases clipped from V and 4 bases from J, the junction kept 11 bases outside the gene matches. Here the CDR3 reads CSVSGLAGGGETQYF. The CDR3 bases are TGCAGTGTGTCGGGGCTAGCGGGAGGAGGAGAGACCCAGTACTTC.

This clonotype appeared many times. The rearrangement links TRBV28 to TRBJ2-7; D is unclear. From germline, CDR1 is MDHEN and CDR2 SYDVKM. This CDR3 has 15 residues. V lost 7 bases and J 4 bases, leaving 20 bases between the germline ends. CDR3 sequence: CASNENPRDGYEQYF. CDR3 coding DNA: TGTGCCAGCAATGAGAACCCTCGCGACGGGTACGAGCAGTACTTC.

The chain joins TRBV2 to TRBJ2-1; D is possibly TRBD1 or TRBD2 (5 bases each). Germline CDR1 SNHLY, CDR2 FYNNEI. This CDR3 contains 12 residues. V lost 8 bases, J lost 7 bases, and 12 bases lay in between. CDR3 protein: CASLYWGNEQFF. CDR3 nucleotide sequence: TGTGCCAGCCTCTATTGGGGGAATGAGCAGTTCTTC. The full variable domain, its missing parts supplied by reference TRBV2 and TRBJ2-1, is EPEVTQTPSHQVTQMGQEVILRCVPISNHLYFYWYRQILGQKVEFLVSFYNNEISEKSEIFDDQFSVERPDGSNFTLKIRSTKLEDSAMYFCASLYWGNEQFFGPGTRLTVL.

This clonotype has a count of ten or more. The chain couples TRBV6-1 to TRBJ2-7; TRBD2 might be the D (5 bases). Germline lookup yields CDR1 MNHNS and CDR2 SASEGT. The CDR3 consists of 13 residues. Trimming took off 6 bases at V and 4 bases at J, with 13 bases between the two ends. As DNA, the CDR3 is TGTGCCAGCAGGCGCGTCGGGGAATACGAGCAGTACTTC. Translating gives CASRRVGEYEQYF.

The V gene is TRBV28, the J gene TRBJ2-7, with unresolved D. The CDR3 is 13 residues long. CDR1 MDHEN and CDR2 SYDVKM come from the germline V gene. The germline V and J ends were trimmed by 4 bases and 6 bases, with 13 bases remaining between them. CDR3 amino acids: CASSSRPPAEQYF. CDR3 nucleotide sequence: TGTGCCAGCAGTTCTCGACCCCCTGCCGAGCAGTACTTC.

This clonotype has at least ten counts. V usage is TRBV15 and J usage is TRBJ1-4; 7 bases are shared with TRBD1. The CDR3 has 15 residues. Germline V lookup: CDR1 LNHNV, CDR2 YYDKDF (reference sequence). V lost 2 bases and J lost 6; bases outside the gene matches: 6. Written as DNA, the CDR3 is TGTGCCACCAGCAGACTAGGACAGGTGGATGAAAAACTGTTTTTT. Residues: CATSRLGQVDEKLFF.

In this sample, this clonotype turned up many times. The CDR3 here is CASRPPMGAEAFF. The CDR3 coding sequence is TGTGCCAGCAGACCTCCTATGGGGGCCGAAGCTTTCTTT. This rearrangement joins TRBV12-3 or TRBV12-4 to TRBJ1-1, with D tentatively TRBD1 (6 bases). The V end lost 6 bases, the J end lost 8 bases, and 16 bases lay between the germline ends. The CDR3 consists of 13 residues.

The chain carries TRBV28 and TRBJ1-1; 11 bases align to TRBD1. V shed 7 bases and J 4 bases; nucleotides not matched to a gene: 11. Per the germline V gene, CDR1 is MDHEN and CDR2 is SYDVKM. This CDR3 region has 16 residues. CDR3 nucleotide sequence: TGTGCCAGCACCTTCCAGGGACAGGGGGTTCCCACTGAAGCTTTCTTT. It specifies CASTFQGQGVPTEAFF.

This clonotype has a count of ten or more. The CDR3 reads CASSGSGKNGYTF. CDR3 coding DNA: TGTGCCAGCAGTGGATCAGGGAAGAACGGCTACACCTTC. The rearrangement links TRBV12-3 or TRBV12-4 to TRBJ1-2; a weak D match, TRBD1 (5 bases). The CDR3 loop spans 13 amino acids. The ends were cut back, 5 bases at V and 8 bases at J, with 15 bases in the middle.

Ten or more counts support this clonotype. The rearrangement uses TRBV28 and TRBJ1-2, with D perhaps matching TRBD1 (6 bases). This CDR3 comprises 14 residues. V was clipped by 6 bases and J by 8 bases, with 19 bases between them. Germline CDR1 reads MDHEN; CDR2 reads SYDVKM. The CDR3 DNA follows: TGTGCCAGCAGAGAATCCACAGGGTATCGGGGCTACACCTTC. Protein product: CASRESTGYRGYTF.